This T cell receptor beta chain came from a study of T cell responses to AZD1222 COVID-19 vaccine. The CDR3 sequence is 16 residues long. From germline, CDR1 is LNHDA and CDR2 SQIVND (reference sequence). Trimming shortened V by 5 bases and J by 7 bases, and 22 bases separated the two germline ends. Study-level results: Receipt of two AZD1222 doses was followed by a rise in Spike-specific TCR breadth and depth. Just a handful of people given AZD1222 tested seropositive at baseline. Repertoires were sampled only after the peak T cell response. Possibly, clonal diversity was underestimated; donors were largely white British and included more females.

The repertoire was sequenced with immunoSEQ multiplex PCR; TCRdb's copy has only in-frame clones and lacks some. Of 100,000 or so clones in the sample, 70% to 90% are singletons; the top ten hold about 2.5%. In the case of this clone: Its target is unknown.

The rearrangement uses TRBV19 and TRBJ2-3, with D maybe TRBD2 (5 bases). The sequence derives from an adult who received the AZD1222 COVID-19 vaccine. This sample comprised peripheral blood, obtained 28 days after the second AZD1222 dose. Here the CDR3 DNA reads TGTGCCAGTAGTTCCAGACGAAACGGACTGCACCATACGCAGTATTTT. This encodes CASSSRRNGLHHTQYF.